The TCR beta chain under discussion was sequenced for a study of blood T cells in healthy people across ages (dated by TCRdb to between 2014 and 2017). For the wider study: In model experiments, template switching captured roughly one uniquely barcoded TCR beta cDNA molecule for every two T cells. Using deep sequencing normalized with unique cDNA molecular identifiers, the study measured how TCR beta repertoire diversity changes with age. Donors were grouped into four age groups: young (average roughly 15 years), middle-aged (about 40), aged (around 60) and long-lived (about 89). To avoid experimental bias, donors of different ages were randomly spread across the sequencing lanes. Two additional independent replicas of 1 million unique cDNA reads from the same blood draw were analyzed for two donors (one aged 18 to 29 and one aged 80 or older). The research as a whole found: There was a strong correlation between observed TCR beta diversity and the percentage of naive T cells measured by flow cytometry. Observed TCR beta diversity per million T cells fell roughly linearly with age, and a significant reduction was already apparent by age roughly 40. Donor CMV infection status was unknown, potentially confounding age-related changes in expanded clonotypes. Total diversity estimates from one million sequenced T cells were considered lower bounds and underestimates. Compared with the aged group, the long-lived group had more naive CD4+ T cells, fewer expanded clones and increased TCR diversity, a pattern suggesting age selection. Because profiling used bulk unsorted PBMCs, naive and antigen-experienced compartments could not be compared conclusively.

The roughly 38 donors, aged about 6 to 95 years, were systemically healthy Caucasian individuals from Russia. Each donor gave about 9.7 milliliters of peripheral blood, drawn into EDTA-treated Vacutainer tubes. PBMCs were isolated by Ficoll-Paque density-gradient centrifugation, with at least 7 million obtained per sample. Trizol reagent was used to extract total RNA from the PBMCs, yielding at least 5 micrograms per sample. Naive CD45RAhigh/CD27high T cell percentages were measured by flow cytometry on a PBMC aliquot from every donor. With regard to this clonotype: The specificity of this receptor is unknown. Base quality data are lacking; no much larger clone is found one base away.

From the germline V gene, CDR1 is LGHNA and CDR2 is YNFKEQ. CDR3 length: 15 amino acids, cysteine to phenylalanine. Only the CDR3 portion is preserved as DNA: 45 bases, with reading frame beginning at the first base. Trimming costs V 1 base and J 3 bases, and their ends lie 12 bases apart. The library was built by means of 5' RACE. Instrument used: Illumina HiSeq 2500. A second PCR of about 6 to 12 cycles was run with a J-beta primer mix and a sample-barcoded 5' primer. A template-switch 5' adaptor carrying 12 random nucleotides introduced a unique molecular identifier onto each TCR beta cDNA molecule. At least 3 million CDR3-containing paired-end reads were obtained from each sample. The Mint cDNA synthesis kit, primed by a TRBC-specific oligonucleotide, was used to synthesize first-strand cDNA from all RNA. After uracil-DNA glycosylase treatment, a first 18-cycle PCR used universal primers M1SS and BC2_uni_R on all cDNA. The authors' analysis ran thus. Each sample was normalized by randomly selecting 1 million high-quality reads, each carrying a distinct molecular identifier. Reads with shared molecular identifiers were discarded instead of being binned into consensus sequences. CDR3 identification, clonotype clustering and error correction used MiTCR with a Q25 quality threshold and the strictest error-elimination algorithm. Lower-bound total TCR beta diversity was estimated with a nonparametric unseen species model using Euler transformation. TCRdb trimmed public reads at Q25 via fastp, called clones via MiXCR and kept in-frame beta chains. A single entry per CDR3 protein holds the most common genes and DNA from its merged rows. The V and J calls, along with clone size, are taken from TCRdb and not from the paper's own processing. The sample table holds 1,500,000 or so distinct CDR3 sequences, of which roughly 43% were seen once. The leading ten clones occupy approximately 4.1% of the sample.

The receptor was derived from a woman aged 18-35 years in good health. The sequence links TRBV4-2 to TRBJ1-1, with a tentative D gene TRBD1 over 6 matching bases. Sequenced input: blood. The DNA reads TGTGCCAGCAGCCAAGGAGGGGGTTTGTACACTGAAGCTTTCTTT. Its protein product is CASSQGGGLYTEAFF.